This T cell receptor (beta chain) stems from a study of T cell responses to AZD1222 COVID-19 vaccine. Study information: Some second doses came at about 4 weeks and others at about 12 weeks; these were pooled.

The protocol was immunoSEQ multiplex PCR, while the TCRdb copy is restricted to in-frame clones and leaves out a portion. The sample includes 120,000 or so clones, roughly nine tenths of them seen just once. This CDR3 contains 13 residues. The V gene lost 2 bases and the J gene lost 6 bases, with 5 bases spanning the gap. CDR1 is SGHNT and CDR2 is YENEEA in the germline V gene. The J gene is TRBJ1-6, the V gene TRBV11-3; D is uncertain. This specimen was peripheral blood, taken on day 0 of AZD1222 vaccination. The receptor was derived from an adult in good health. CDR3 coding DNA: TGTGCCAGCAGCTTATGGGGTAATTCACCCCTCCACTTT. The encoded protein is CASSLWGNSPLHF.